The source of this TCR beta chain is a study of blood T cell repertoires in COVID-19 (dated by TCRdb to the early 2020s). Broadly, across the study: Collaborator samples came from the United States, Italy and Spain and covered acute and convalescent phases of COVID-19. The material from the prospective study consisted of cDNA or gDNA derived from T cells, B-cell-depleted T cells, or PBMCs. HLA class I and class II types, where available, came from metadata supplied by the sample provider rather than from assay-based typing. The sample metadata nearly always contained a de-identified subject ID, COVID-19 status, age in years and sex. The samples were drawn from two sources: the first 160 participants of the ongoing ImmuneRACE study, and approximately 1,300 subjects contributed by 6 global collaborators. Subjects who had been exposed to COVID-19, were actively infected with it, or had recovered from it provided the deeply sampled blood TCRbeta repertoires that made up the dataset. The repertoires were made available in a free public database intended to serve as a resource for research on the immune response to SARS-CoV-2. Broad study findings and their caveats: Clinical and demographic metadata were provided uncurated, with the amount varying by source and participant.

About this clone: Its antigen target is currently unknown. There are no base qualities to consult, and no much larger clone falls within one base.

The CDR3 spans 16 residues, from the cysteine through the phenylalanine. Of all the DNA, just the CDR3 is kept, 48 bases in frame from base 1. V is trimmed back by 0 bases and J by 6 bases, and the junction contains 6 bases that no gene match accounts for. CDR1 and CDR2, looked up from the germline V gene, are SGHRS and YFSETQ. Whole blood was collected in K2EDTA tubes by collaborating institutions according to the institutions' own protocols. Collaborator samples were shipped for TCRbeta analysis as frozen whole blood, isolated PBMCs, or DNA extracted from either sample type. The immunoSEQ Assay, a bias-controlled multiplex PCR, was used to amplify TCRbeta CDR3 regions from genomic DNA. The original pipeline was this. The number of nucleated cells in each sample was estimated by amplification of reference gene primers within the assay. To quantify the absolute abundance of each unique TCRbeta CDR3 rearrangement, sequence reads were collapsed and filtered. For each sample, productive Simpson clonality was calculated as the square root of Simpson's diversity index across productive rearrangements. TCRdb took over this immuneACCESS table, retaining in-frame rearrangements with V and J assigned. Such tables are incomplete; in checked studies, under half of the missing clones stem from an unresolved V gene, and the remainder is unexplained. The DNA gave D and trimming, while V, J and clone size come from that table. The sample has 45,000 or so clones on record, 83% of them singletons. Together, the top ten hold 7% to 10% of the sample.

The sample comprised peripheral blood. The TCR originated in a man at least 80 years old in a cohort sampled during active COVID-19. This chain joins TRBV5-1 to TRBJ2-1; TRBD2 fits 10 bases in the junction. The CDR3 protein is CASSLGVVAGGNEQFF. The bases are TGCGCCAGCAGCTTGGGTGTGGTAGCGGGGGGCAATGAGCAGTTCTTC.